The T cell receptor beta chain described here comes from a study of Graves' ophthalmopathy and Graves' hyperthyroidism. This clonotype was observed at least ten times. CDR3 length: 12 amino acids. The germline V gene has CDR1 SGDLS and CDR2 YYNGEE. Trimming left V 7 bases short and J 3 bases short, with 5 bases between. Transcripts of RNA were the source for amplifying TCR beta CDR3 regions. An initial RT-PCR round employing HTBI primers preceded a second-round multiplex PCR. MiXCR, applied by TCRdb to the multiplex PCR reads, yields one record per CDR3 protein. The profile covers about 700,000 distinct CDR3 sequences, with approximately 40% appearing a single time and approximately 46% taken by the ten largest.

The sequenced material came from peripheral blood. The source is an adult man with Graves' ophthalmopathy. The rearrangement joins TRBV9 to TRBJ1-6; perhaps TRBD1 as D (5 bases). Here the CDR3 DNA reads TGTGCCAGCGGGGGCTATAATTCACCCCTCCACTTT. This gives the protein CASGGYNSPLHF. Full variable domain (outside the CDR3, taken from reference TRBV9 and TRBJ1-6): DSGVTQTPKHLITATGQRVTLRCSPRSGDLSVYWYQQSLDQGLQFLIQYYNGEERAKGNILERFSAQQFPDLHSELNLSSLELGDSALYFCASGGYNSPLHFGNGTRLTVT.